The T cell receptor (beta chain) described here comes from a study of shared clonotypes between healthy human individuals. Method: immunoSEQ multiplex PCR; TCRdb's copy keeps in-frame clones and lacks some. The top ten hold approximately 0.057% of the sample, which has about 600,000 clones, around 97% seen once. V lost 2 bases, J lost 10 bases, and 15 bases lay in between. Per germline, CDR1 SEHNR and CDR2 FQNEAQ (reference sequence). The CDR3 has 14 residues. The chain combines TRBV7-9 with TRBJ2-1; D possibly matches TRBD1 or TRBD2 (6 bases each). Sequenced input: naive CD4+ T cells sorted from blood. Subset in this sample: CD45RA+ positively selected. The clonotype originates from a woman in her 30s in good health. The CDR3 DNA reads as TGTGCCAGCAGCTTATACAGGGAGGATAGGGAGCAGTTCTTC. This sequence encodes CASSLYREDREQFF.